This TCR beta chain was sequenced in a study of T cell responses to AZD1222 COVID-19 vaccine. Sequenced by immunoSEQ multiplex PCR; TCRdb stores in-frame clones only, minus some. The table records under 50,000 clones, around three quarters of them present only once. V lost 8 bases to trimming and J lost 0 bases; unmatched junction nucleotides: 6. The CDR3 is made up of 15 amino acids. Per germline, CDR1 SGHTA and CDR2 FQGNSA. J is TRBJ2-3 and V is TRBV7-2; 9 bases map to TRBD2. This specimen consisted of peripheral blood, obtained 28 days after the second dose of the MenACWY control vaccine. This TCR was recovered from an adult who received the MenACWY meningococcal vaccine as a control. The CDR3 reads CASGGGGDSTDTQYF. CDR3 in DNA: TGTGCCAGCGGCGGGGGGGGAGATAGCACAGATACGCAGTATTTT.